This entry describes one TCR beta chain. Its antigen remains unidentified. Germline is not matched at one junction end, which may reflect a read error. The sample is drawn from a study of cytomegalovirus exposure and HLA in healthy donors. Study-wide findings and caveats: It was reportedly the case that the classifier diagnosed cytomegalovirus status with high specificity and sensitivity.

Method: immunoSEQ multiplex PCR; TCRdb's copy keeps in-frame clones and lacks some. The sample lists 110,000 to 150,000 clones; 88% were seen once. CDR1 is SSHAT and CDR2 is FNYEAQ in the germline V gene (reference sequence). The CDR3 consists of 16 residues. This chain joins TRBV7-7 and TRBJ2-5; maybe TRBD2 (5 bases). Sequenced sample: PBMCs. The TCR comes from a young woman in good health and CMV-seropositive. CDR3 region: CASSFTPPGVGETQYF. For the CDR3, the DNA is TGTGCTAGCAGCTTTACCCCCCCCGGGGTTGGAGAGACCCAGTACTTC.